This T cell receptor (beta chain) emerged from a study of shared clonotypes between healthy human individuals. Whole-study findings and limits: Memory subsets had estimated richness that was generally smaller than that of naive subsets. Limited genetic and exposure-history diversity came from having few donors.

Germline V gives CDR1 MDHEN, CDR2 SYDVKM. Trimming left V 4 bases short and J 5 bases short, with 15 bases between. The CDR3 runs to 15 residues. A word on this clone: The antigen remains undetermined.

Clones were read by immunoSEQ multiplex PCR, and TCRdb kept only the in-frame ones, dropping some. The data contain 2 million to 2.5 million clones, 95% of them singletons. Material for sequencing was naive CD4+ T cells sorted from blood. Subset indicated: CD45RA+ positively selected. The TCR sequence derives from a man between 18 and 35 years old in good health. The V call is TRBV28, the J call TRBJ2-4, with a possible D match to TRBD2 (5 bases). CDR3 residues: CASSSLPRSENIQYF. DNA for the CDR3: TGTGCCAGCAGTTCCCTTCCCCGTAGCGAAAACATTCAGTACTTC.